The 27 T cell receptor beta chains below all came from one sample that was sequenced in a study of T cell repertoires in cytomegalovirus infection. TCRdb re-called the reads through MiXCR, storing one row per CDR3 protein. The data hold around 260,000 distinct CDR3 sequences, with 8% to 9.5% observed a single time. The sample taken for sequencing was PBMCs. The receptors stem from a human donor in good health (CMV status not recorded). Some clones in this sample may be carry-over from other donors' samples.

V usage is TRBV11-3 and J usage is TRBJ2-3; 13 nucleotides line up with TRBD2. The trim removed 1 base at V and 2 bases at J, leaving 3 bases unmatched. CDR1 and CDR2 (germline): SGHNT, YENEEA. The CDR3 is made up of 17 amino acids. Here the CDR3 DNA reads TGTGCCAGCAGCTTAGGGACTAGCGGGGGCCCCACAGATACGCAGTATTTT. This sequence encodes CASSLGTSGGPTDTQYF.

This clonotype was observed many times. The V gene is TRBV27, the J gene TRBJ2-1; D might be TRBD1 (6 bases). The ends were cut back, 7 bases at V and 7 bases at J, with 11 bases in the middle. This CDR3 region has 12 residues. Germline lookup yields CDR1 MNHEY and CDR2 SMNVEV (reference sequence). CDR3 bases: TGTGCCAGCACTAAACAGGGAAATGAGCAGTTCTTC. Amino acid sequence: CASTKQGNEQFF.

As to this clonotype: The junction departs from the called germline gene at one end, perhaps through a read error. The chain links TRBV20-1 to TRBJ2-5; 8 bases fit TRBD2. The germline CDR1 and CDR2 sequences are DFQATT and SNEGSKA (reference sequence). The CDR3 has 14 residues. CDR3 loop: CSATRRGVQETRYF. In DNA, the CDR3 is TGCAGTGCTACCCGGCGGGGGGTTCAAGAGACCCGGTACTTC.

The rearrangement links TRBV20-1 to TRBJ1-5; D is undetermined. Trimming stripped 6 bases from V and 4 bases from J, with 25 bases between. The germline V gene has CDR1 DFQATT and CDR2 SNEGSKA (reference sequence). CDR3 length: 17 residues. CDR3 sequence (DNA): TGCAGTGCCCCCGATCCCAGTCATGTAGGGTTGAATCAGCCCCAGCATTTT. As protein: CSAPDPSHVGLNQPQHF.

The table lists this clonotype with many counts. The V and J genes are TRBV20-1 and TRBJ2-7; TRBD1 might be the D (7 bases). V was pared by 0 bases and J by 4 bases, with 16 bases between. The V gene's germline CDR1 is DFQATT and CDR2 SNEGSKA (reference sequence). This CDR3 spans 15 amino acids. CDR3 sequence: CSARDLARGTYEQYF. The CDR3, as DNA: TGCAGTGCTAGAGATCTGGCCAGGGGGACTTACGAGCAGTACTTC.

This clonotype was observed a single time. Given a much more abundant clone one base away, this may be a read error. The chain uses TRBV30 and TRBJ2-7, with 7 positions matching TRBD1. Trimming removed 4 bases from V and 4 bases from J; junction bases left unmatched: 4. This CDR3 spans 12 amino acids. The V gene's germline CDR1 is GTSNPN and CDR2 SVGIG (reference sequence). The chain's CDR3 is CAWNEQGYEQYF. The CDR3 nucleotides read TGTGCCTGGAATGAACAGGGGTACGAGCAGTACTTC.

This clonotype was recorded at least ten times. For the CDR3, the DNA is TGTGCCAGCAGCCTCCCGGGAGAGCGGGGGGGGGGAATCGAGCAGTACTTC. It translates to CASSLPGERGGGIEQYF. The rearrangement links TRBV7-2 to TRBJ2-7, with TRBD2 identical over 10 bases. Per germline, CDR1 SGHTA and CDR2 FQGNSA. V trimming: 5 bases; J trimming: 6 bases; junction bases outside the gene matches: 16. The CDR3 totals 17 residues. The variable domain in full, completed from reference TRBV7-2 and TRBJ2-7, reads GAGVSQSPSNKVTEKGKDVELRCDPISGHTALYWYRQSLGQGLEFLIYFQGNSAPDKSGLPSDRFSAERTGGSVSTLTIQRTQQEDSAVYLCASSLPGERGGGIEQYFGPGTRLTVT.

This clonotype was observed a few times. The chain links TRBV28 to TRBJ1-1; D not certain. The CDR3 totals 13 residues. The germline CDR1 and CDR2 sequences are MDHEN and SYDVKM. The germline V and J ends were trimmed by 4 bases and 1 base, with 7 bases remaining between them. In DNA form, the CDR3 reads TGTGCCAGCAGTTCGCCAGGGAACACTGAAGCTTTCTTT. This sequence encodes CASSSPGNTEAFF.

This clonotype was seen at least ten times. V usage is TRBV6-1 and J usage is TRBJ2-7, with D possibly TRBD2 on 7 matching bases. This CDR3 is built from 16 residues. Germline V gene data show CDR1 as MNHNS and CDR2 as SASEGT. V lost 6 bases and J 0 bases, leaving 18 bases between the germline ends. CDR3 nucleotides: TGTGCCAGCAGACTCTCCGCGGGGGCTGCCTCCTACGAGCAGTACTTC. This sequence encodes CASRLSAGAASYEQYF.

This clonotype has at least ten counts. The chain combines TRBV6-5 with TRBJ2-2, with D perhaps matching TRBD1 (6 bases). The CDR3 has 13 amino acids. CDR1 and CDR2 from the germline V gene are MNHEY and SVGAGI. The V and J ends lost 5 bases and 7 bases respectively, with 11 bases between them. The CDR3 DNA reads TGTGCCAGCAGTGAAGGGGGTTTCGGGGAGCTGTTTTTT. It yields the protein CASSEGGFGELFF.

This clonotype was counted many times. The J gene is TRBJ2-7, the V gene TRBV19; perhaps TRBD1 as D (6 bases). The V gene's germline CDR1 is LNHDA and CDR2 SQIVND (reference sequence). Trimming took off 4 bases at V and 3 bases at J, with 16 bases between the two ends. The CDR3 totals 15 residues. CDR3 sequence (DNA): TGTGCCAGTAGTACGGGGCCCGACAGGCACTACGAGCAGTACTTC. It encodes CASSTGPDRHYEQYF.

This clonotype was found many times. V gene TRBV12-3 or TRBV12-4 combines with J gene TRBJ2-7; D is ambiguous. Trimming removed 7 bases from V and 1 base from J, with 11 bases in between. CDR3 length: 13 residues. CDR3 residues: CASNFDGSYEQYF. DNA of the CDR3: TGTGCCAGCAATTTTGACGGATCCTACGAGCAGTACTTC.

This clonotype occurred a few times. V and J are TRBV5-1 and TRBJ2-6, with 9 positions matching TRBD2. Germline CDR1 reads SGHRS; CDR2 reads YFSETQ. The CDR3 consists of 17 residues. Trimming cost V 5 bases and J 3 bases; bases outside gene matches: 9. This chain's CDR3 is CASSDSSGIFGANVLTF. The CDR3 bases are TGCGCCAGCAGTGACTCTAGCGGGATATTTGGGGCCAACGTCCTGACTTTC.

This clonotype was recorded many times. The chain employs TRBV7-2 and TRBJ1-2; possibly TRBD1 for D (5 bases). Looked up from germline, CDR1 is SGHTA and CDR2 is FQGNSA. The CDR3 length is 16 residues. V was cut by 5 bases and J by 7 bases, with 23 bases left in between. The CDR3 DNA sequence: TGTGCCAGCAGCCCCTTAAAGGGATCTCTCGGGGGTGGCTACACCTTC. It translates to CASSPLKGSLGGGYTF.

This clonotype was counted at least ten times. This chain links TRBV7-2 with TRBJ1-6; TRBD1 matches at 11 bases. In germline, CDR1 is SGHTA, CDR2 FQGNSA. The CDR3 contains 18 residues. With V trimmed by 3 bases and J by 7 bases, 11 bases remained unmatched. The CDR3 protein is CASSFSAGTGGPNSPLHF. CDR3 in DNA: TGTGCCAGCAGCTTCTCGGCCGGGACAGGGGGTCCCAATTCACCCCTCCACTTT. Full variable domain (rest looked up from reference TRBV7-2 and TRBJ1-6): GAGVSQSPSNKVTEKGKDVELRCDPISGHTALYWYRQSLGQGLEFLIYFQGNSAPDKSGLPSDRFSAERTGGSVSTLTIQRTQQEDSAVYLCASSFSAGTGGPNSPLHFGNGTRLTVT.

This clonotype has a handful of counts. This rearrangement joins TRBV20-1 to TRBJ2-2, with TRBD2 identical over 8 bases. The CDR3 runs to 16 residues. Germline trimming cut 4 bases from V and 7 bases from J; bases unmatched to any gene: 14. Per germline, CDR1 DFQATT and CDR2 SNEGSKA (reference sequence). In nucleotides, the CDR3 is TGCAGTGCTATTCCCCTGGGAGCGGGAGCGGACGGGGAGCTGTTTTTT. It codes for CSAIPLGAGADGELFF.

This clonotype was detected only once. Written as DNA, the CDR3 is TGTGCCACCGGGGCAGGGGGATCGCAAGAGACCCAGTACTTC. As protein: CATGAGGSQETQYF. The gene calls are TRBV15 and TRBJ2-5, with 7 bases that match TRBD1. Germline V gene data show CDR1 as LNHNV and CDR2 as YYDKDF (reference sequence). Trimming cost V 8 bases and J 2 bases; bases outside gene matches: 8. This CDR3 is built from 14 residues.

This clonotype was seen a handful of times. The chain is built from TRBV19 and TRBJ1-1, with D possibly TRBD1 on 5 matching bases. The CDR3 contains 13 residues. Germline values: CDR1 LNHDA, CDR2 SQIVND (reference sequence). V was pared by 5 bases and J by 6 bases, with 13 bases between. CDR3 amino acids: CASSGTPFAEAFF. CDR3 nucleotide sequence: TGTGCCAGTAGTGGGACCCCCTTTGCTGAAGCTTTCTTT.

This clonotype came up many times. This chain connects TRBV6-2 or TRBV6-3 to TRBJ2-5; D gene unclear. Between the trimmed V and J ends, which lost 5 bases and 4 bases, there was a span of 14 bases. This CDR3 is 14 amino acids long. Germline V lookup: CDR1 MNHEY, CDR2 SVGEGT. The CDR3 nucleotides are TGTGCCAGCAGTCCATCGGGCCGAGGAGAGACCCAGTACTTC. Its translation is CASSPSGRGETQYF.

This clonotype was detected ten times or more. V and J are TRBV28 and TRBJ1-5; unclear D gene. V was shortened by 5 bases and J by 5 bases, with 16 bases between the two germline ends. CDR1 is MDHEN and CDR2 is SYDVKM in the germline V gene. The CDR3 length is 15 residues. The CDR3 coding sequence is TGTGCCAGCAGTCCCCTCGGCAGAACGTATCAGCCCCAGCATTTT. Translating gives CASSPLGRTYQPQHF.

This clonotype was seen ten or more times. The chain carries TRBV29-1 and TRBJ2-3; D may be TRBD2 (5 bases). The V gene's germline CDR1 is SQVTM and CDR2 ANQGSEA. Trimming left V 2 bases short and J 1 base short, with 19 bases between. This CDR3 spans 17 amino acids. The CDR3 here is CSVEKGFFLARTDTQYF. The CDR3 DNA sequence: TGCAGCGTTGAAAAAGGATTCTTTCTAGCTCGCACAGATACGCAGTATTTT.

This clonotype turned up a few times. CDR3 in DNA: TGCAGTGCTAAGGCTAGCGGGGCGCCGGGGAATGAGCAGTTCTTC. The encoded protein is CSAKASGAPGNEQFF. The gene calls are TRBV20-1 and TRBJ2-1; 9 bases are a match to TRBD2. Unmatched junction bases numbered 11, after V lost 4 bases and J lost 7 bases. Germline lookup yields CDR1 DFQATT and CDR2 SNEGSKA (reference sequence). The CDR3 is 15 residues long.

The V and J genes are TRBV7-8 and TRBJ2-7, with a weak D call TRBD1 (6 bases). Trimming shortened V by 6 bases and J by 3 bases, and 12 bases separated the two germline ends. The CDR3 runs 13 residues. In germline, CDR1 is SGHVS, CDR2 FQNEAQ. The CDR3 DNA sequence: TGTGCCAGCAGAGATACAGGGATCTACGAGCAGTACTTC. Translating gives CASRDTGIYEQYF.

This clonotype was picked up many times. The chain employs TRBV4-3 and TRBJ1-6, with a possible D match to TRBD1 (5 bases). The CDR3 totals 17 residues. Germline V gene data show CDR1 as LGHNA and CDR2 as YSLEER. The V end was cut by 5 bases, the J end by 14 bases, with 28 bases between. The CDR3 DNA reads TGCGCCAGCAGCGCAAGCGCCCCGACGGGGGTACAAGTGGCCCTCCACTTT. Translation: CASSASAPTGVQVALHF.

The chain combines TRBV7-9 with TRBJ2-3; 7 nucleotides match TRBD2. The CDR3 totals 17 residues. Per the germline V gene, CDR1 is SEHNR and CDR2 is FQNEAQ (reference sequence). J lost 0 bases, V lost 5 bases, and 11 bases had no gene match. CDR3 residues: CASSRVEAGPSTDTQYF. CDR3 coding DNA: TGTGCCAGCAGCCGAGTGGAAGCGGGGCCCAGCACAGATACGCAGTATTTT.

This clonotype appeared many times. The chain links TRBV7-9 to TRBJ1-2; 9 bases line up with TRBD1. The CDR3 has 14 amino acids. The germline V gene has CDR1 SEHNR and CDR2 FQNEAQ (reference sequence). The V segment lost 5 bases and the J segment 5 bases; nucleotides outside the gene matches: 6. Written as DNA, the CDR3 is TGTGCCAGCAGCCAACAGGGGGCGTTTTATGGCTACACCTTC. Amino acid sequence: CASSQQGAFYGYTF.

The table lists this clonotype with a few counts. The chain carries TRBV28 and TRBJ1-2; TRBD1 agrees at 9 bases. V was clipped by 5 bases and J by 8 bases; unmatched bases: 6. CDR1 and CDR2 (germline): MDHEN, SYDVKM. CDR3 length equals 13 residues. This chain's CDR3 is CASSGRQGGGYTF. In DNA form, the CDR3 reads TGTGCCAGCAGTGGACGACAGGGGGGAGGCTACACCTTC.